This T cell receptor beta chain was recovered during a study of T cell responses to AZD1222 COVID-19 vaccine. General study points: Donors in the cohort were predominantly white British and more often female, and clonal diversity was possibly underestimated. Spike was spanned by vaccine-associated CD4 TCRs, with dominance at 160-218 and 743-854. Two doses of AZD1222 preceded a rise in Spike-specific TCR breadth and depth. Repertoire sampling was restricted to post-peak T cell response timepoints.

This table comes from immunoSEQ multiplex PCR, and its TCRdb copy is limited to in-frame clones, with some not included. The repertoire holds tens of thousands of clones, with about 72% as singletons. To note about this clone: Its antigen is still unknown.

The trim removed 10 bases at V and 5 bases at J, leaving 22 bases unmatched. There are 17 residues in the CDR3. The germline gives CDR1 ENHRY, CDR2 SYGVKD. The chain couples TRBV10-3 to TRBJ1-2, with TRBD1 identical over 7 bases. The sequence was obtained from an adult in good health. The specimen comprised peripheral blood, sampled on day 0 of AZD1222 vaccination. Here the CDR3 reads CATNQRTGELQGYGYTF. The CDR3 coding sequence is TGTGCCACCAACCAAAGGACAGGTGAACTCCAGGGGTATGGCTACACCTTC.